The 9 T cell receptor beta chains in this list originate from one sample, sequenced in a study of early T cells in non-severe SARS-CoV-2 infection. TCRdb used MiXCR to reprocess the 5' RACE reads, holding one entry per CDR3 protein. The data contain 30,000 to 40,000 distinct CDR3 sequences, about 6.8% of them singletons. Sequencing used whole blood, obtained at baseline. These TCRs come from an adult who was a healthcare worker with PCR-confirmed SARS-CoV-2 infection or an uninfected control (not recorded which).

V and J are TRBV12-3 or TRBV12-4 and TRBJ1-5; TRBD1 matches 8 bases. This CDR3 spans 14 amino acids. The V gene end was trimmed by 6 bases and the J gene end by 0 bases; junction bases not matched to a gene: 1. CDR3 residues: CASRGQASNQPQHF. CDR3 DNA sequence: TGTGCCAGCAGGGGACAGGCTAGCAATCAGCCCCAGCATTTT.

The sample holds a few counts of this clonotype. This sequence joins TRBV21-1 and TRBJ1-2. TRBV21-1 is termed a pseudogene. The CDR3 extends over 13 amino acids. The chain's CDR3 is CASSKEGKVCSTF. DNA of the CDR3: TGTGCCAGCAGCAAAGAAGGGAAGGTGTGTTCCACCTTC.

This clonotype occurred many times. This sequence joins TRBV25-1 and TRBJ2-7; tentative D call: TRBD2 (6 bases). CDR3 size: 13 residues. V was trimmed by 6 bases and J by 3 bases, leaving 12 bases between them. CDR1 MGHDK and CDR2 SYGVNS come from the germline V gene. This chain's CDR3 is CASSPLAHYEQYF. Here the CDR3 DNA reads TGTGCCAGCAGCCCACTAGCCCACTACGAGCAGTACTTC.

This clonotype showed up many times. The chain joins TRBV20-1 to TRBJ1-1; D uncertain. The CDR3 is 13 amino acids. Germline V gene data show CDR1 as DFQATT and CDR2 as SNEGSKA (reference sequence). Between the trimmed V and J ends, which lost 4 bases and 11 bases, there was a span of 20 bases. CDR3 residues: CSAKWVGRRDAFF. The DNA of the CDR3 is TGCAGTGCTAAATGGGTGGGGAGAAGGGATGCTTTCTTT.

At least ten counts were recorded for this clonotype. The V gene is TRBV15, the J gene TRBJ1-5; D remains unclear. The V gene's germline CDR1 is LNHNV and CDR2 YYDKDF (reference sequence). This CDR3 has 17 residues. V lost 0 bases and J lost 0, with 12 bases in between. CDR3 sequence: CATSRDLPAYSNQPQHF. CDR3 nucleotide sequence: TGTGCCACCAGCAGAGATCTGCCAGCTTATAGCAATCAGCCCCAGCATTTT.

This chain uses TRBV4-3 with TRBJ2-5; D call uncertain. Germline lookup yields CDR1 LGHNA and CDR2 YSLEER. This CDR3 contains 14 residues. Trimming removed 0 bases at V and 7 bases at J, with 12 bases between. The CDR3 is CASSQDILTGTQYF. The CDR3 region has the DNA TGCGCCAGCAGCCAAGATATCCTCACGGGGACCCAGTACTTC.

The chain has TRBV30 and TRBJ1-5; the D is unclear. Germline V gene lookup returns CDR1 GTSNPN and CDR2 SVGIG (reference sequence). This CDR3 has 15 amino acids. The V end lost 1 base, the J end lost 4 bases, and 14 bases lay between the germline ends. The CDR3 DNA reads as TGTGCCTGGAGTGCCACCCGGGGTATTAATCAGCCCCAGCATTTT. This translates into CAWSATRGINQPQHF.

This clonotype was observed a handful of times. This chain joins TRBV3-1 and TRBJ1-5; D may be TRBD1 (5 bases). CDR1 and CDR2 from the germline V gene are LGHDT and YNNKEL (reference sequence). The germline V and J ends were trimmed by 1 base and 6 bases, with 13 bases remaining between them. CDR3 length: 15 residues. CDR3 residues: CASSQAGRGGQPQHF. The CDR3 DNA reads TGTGCCAGCAGCCAAGCAGGGAGGGGAGGTCAGCCCCAGCATTTT.

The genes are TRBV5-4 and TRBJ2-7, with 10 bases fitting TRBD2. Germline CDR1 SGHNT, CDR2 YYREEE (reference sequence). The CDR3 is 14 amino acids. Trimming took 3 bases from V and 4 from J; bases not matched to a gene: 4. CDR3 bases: TGTGCCAGCAGCTCAGCGGGAGGGCCGTACGAGCAGTACTTC. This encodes CASSSAGGPYEQYF. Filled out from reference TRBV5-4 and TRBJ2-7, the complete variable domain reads ETGVTQSPTHLIKTRGQQVTLRCSSQSGHNTVSWYQQALGQGPQFIFQYYREEENGRGNFPPRFSGLQFPNYSSELNVNALELDDSALYLCASSSAGGPYEQYFGPGTRLTVT.